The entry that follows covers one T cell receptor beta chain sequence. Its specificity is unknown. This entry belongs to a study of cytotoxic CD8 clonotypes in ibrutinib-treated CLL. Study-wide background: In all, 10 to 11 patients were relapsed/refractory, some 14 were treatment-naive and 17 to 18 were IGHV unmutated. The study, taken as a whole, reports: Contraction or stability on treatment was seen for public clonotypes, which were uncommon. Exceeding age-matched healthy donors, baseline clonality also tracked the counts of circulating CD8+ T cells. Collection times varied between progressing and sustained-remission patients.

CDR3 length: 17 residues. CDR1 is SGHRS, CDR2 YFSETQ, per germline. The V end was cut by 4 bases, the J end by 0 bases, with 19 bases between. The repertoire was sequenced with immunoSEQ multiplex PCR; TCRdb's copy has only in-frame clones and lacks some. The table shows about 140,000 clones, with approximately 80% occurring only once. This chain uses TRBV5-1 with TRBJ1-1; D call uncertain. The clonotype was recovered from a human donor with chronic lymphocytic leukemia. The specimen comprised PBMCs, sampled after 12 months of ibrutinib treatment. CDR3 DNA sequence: TGCGCCAGCAGCCGCCAGGCCGCGTTCACAGTGAACACTGAAGCTTTCTTT. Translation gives CASSRQAAFTVNTEAFF.